The 2 T cell receptor beta chains below come from one sample, sequenced in a study of response to subunit inactivated influenza vaccine (dated by TCRdb to between 2018 and 2020). Libraries were prepared through RT-PCR. Sequencing took place on an Illumina HiSeq 2500. The public sequencing data were trimmed at Q25 with fastp and processed into clonotypes with MiXCR by TCRdb, which kept only in-frame beta chains. Each entry is one CDR3 protein sequence, shown with its most common DNA and genes. Counted in this sample were approximately 530,000 distinct CDR3 sequences; around 7.9% of them appeared once. Together, the top ten hold less than 15% of the sample. Sequencing was performed on PBMCs from blood, taken around 25 months after vaccination. The receptors shown here come from a man in his fifties or sixties who received an inactivated influenza vaccine. Donor details come from another sample of the same person, matched by shared clones.

V is TRBV5-1 and J is TRBJ2-1; TRBD2 aligns across 10 bases. CDR1 and CDR2 (germline): SGHRS, YFSETQ. V dropped 4 bases and J dropped 6; count of bases not matched to a gene: 10. This CDR3 comprises 16 residues. The CDR3 nucleotides are TGCGCCAGCAGCCGCTATAGCGGGGGGCCCTCCAATGAGCAGTTCTTC. Protein sequence: CASSRYSGGPSNEQFF. The entire variable domain, with the rest obtained from reference TRBV5-1 and TRBJ2-1, is as follows: KAGVTQTPRYLIKTRGQQVTLSCSPISGHRSVSWYQQTPGQGLQFLFEYFSETQRNKGNFPGRFSGRQFSNSRSEMNVSTLELGDSALYLCASSRYSGGPSNEQFFGPGTRLTVL.

The table lists this clonotype with a few counts. The V gene is TRBV5-1, the J gene TRBJ1-1, with unresolved D. In germline, CDR1 is SGHRS, CDR2 YFSETQ. This CDR3 has 14 amino acids. Trimming shortened V by 3 bases and J by 1 base, and 10 bases separated the two germline ends. For the CDR3, the DNA is TGCGCCAGCAGCTCCGAAGACGGGAACACTGAAGCTTTCTTT. This gives the protein CASSSEDGNTEAFF.